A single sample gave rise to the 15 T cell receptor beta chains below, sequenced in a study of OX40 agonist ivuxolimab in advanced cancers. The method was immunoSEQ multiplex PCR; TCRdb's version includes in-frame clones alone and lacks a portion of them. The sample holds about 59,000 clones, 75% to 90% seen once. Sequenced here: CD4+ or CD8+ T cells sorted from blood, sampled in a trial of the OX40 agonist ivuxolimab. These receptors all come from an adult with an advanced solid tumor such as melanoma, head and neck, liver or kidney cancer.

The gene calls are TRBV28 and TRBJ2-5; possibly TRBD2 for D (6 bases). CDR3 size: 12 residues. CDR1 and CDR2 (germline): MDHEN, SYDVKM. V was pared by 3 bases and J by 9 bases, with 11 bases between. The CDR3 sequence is CASSLAQRAQYF. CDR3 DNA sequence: TGTGCCAGCAGTTTGGCCCAGCGGGCCCAGTACTTC.

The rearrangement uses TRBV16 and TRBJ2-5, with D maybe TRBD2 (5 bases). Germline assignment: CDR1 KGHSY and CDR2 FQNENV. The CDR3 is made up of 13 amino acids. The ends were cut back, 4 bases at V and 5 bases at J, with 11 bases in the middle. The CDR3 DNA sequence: TGTGCCAGCAGCCGTAGTCGAGGGGAGACCCAGTACTTC. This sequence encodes CASSRSRGETQYF.

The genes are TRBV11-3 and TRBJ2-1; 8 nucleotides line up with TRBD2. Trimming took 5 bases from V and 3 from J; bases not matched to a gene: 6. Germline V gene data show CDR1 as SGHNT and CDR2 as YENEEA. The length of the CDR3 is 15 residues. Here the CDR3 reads CASSQSSGFYNEQFF. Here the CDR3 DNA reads TGTGCCAGCAGCCAATCTAGCGGGTTCTACAATGAGCAGTTCTTC.

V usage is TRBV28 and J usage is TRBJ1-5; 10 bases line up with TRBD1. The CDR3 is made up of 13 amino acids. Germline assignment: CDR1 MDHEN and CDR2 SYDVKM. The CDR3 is CASGQGKDQPQHF. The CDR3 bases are TGTGCGTCGGGACAGGGGAAAGATCAGCCCCAGCATTTT.

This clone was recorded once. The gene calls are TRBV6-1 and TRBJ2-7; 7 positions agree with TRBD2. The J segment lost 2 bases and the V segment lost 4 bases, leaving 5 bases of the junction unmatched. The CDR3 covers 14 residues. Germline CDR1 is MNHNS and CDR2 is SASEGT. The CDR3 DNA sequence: TGTGCCAGCAGTGTACTAGCGCCCACCTACGAGCAGTACTTC. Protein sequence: CASSVLAPTYEQYF.

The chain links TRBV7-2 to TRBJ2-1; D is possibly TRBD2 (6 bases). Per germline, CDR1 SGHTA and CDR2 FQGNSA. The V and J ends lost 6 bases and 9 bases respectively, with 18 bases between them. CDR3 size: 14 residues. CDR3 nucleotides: TGTGCCAGCAGGGGGGGAAGGGGAGTAACTGAGCAGTTCTTC. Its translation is CASRGGRGVTEQFF.

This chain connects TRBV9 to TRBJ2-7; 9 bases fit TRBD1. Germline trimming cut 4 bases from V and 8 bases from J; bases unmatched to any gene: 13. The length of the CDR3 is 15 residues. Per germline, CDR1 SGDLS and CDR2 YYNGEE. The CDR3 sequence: CASSRDGGQGNKQYF. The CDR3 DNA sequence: TGTGCCAGCAGCCGGGATGGGGGACAGGGTAACAAGCAGTACTTC. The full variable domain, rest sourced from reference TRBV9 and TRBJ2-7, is DSGVTQTPKHLITATGQRVTLRCSPRSGDLSVYWYQQSLDQGLQFLIQYYNGEERAKGNILERFSAQQFPDLHSELNLSSLELGDSALYFCASSRDGGQGNKQYFGPGTRLTVT.

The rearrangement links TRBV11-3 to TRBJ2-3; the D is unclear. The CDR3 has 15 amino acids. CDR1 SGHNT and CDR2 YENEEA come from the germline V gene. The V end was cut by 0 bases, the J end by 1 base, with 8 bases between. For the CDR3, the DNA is TGTGCCAGCAGCTTAGAAGAACGCGGCACAGATACGCAGTATTTT. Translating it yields CASSLEERGTDTQYF.

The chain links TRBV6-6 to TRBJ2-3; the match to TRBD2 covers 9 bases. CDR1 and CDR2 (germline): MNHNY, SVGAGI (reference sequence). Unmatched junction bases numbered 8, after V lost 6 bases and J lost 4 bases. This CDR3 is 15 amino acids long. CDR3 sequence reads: CASRDSGRGADTQYF. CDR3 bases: TGTGCCAGCAGAGATAGCGGGAGAGGGGCAGATACGCAGTATTTT.

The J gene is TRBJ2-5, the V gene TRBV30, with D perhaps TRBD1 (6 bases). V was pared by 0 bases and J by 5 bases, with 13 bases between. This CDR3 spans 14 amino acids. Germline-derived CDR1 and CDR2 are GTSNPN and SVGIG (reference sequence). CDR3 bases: TGTGCCTGGAGTGTACGAATGGGGGCGGAGACCCAGTACTTC. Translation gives CAWSVRMGAETQYF.

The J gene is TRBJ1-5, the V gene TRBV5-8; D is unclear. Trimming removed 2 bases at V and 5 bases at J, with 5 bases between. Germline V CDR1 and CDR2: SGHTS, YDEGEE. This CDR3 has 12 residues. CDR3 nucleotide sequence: TGTGCCAGCAGCTTTCGGGATCAGCCCCAGCATTTT. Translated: CASSFRDQPQHF.

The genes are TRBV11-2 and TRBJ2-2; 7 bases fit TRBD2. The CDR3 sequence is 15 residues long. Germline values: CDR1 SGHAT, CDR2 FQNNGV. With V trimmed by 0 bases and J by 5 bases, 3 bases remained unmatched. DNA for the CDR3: TGTGCCAGCAGCTTAGAGGGTAGCGGGACCGGGGAGCTGTTTTTT. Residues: CASSLEGSGTGELFF.

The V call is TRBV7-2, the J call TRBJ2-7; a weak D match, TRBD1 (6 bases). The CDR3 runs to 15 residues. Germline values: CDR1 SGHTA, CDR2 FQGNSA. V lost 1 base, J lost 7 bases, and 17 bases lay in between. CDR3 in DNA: TGTGCCAGCAGCTTAGAACGGCAGGGGCAAAGGGAGCAGTACTTC. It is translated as CASSLERQGQREQYF.

The CDR3 loop reads CASSLAPAGGPKDEQYF. CDR3 bases: TGTGCCAGCAGCTTAGCGCCGGCGGGAGGGCCAAAAGACGAGCAGTACTTC. The chain recombines TRBV7-2 with TRBJ2-7, with 9 nucleotides matching TRBD2. Germline-derived CDR1 and CDR2 are SGHTA and FQGNSA. The CDR3 is made up of 17 amino acids. After removal of 0 bases from V and 5 bases from J, the junction contained 11 bases not matched to a gene.

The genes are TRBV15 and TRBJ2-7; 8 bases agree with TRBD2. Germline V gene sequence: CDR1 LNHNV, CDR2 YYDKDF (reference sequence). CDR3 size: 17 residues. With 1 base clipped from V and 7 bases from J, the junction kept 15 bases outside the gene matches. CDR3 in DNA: TGTGCCACCAGCAGAGTCGGGGGGGAGGGGAGGTCAGAGGAGCAGTACTTC. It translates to CATSRVGGEGRSEEQYF.